These T cell receptor beta chains were read from a single sample in a study of blood T cell repertoires in COVID-19. The protocol was immunoSEQ multiplex PCR, while the TCRdb copy is restricted to in-frame clones and leaves out a portion. Of 300,000 to 400,000 clones in the sample, more than 70% were seen once. The sample was peripheral blood. Receptor source: a woman between 25 and 40 years old with COVID-19, enrolled during active disease. The CDR3 runs from the conserved cysteine through the conserved F or W. D genes are given only for firm matches. Size is omitted from some rows. Given values are once, few, many or a class for expanded clones.

TRBV2	TRBD1	TRBJ1-2	-	CASSAGGDYGYTF	TGTGCCAGCAGTGCAGGGGGAGACTATGGCTACACCTTC
TRBV4-2	TRBD2	TRBJ2-5	few	CASSQDGAGGGQETQYF	TGTGCCAGCAGCCAAGATGGGGCGGGCGGGGGGCAAGAGACCCAGTACTTC
TRBV24-1	-	TRBJ1-5	-	CATSDSGVNNQPQHF	TGTGCCACCAGTGATTCGGGAGTAAACAATCAGCCCCAGCATTTT
TRBV15	-	TRBJ1-1	-	CATSRDWRNTEAFF	TGTGCCACCAGCAGAGATTGGAGGAACACTGAAGCTTTCTTT
TRBV6-6	TRBD1	TRBJ1-2	-	CASSFIPGQGIGGYTF	TGTGCCAGCAGTTTCATACCGGGACAGGGGATTGGGGGCTACACCTTC
TRBV4-3	-	TRBJ1-2	once	CASSQDRGTGYTF	TGCGCCAGCAGCCAAGATCGGGGAACTGGCTACACCTTC
TRBV11-2	-	TRBJ2-1	-	CASSLDQGTHNEQFF	TGTGCCAGCAGCTTAGACCAGGGGACCCACAATGAGCAGTTCTTC
TRBV6-4	TRBD2	TRBJ2-3	many	CASSDVAGESDTQYF	TGTGCCAGCAGTGACGTAGCGGGGGAATCAGATACGCAGTATTTT
TRBV2	-	TRBJ1-6	-	CASSYTELNSPLHF	TGTGCCAGCAGTTATACCGAGTTGAATTCACCCCTCCACTTT
TRBV16	-	TRBJ1-1	-	CASSRRDTEAFF	TGTGCCAGCAGCCGCAGGGACACTGAAGCTTTCTTT
TRBV9	TRBD2	TRBJ2-1	once	CASSVVGGGYNEQFF	TGTGCCAGCAGCGTAGTTGGCGGGGGGTACAATGAGCAGTTCTTC
TRBV30	TRBD1	TRBJ1-5	-	CAWNHGQGRNQPQHF	TGTGCCTGGAATCACGGACAGGGAAGAAATCAGCCCCAGCATTTT
TRBV7-8	TRBD2	TRBJ2-1	-	CASSQSGGSYNEQFF	TGTGCCAGCAGCCAAAGCGGGGGGTCCTACAATGAGCAGTTCTTC
TRBV7-2	TRBD1	TRBJ2-7	-	CASSFPGTGSYEQYF	TGTGCCAGCAGCTTCCCCGGGACAGGGTCCTACGAGCAGTACTTC
TRBV27	TRBD1	TRBJ1-1	-	CASTKTGEGTEAFF	TGTGCCAGCACCAAGACAGGGGAGGGGACTGAAGCTTTCTTT
TRBV19	-	TRBJ2-6	-	CASSTGSGANVLTF	TGTGCCAGTAGCACAGGGTCTGGGGCCAACGTCCTGACTTTC
TRBV25-1	TRBD1	TRBJ2-2	once	CASRTGTGSTGELFF	TGTGCCAGCAGAACCGGGACAGGGAGCACCGGGGAGCTGTTTTTT
TRBV4-1	TRBD2	TRBJ2-2	-	CASSQTIPVASGGTNTGELFF	TGCGCCAGCAGCCAAACCATCCCTGTCGCTAGCGGGGGGACGAACACCGGGGAGCTGTTTTTT
TRBV4-1	-	TRBJ2-5	-	CASSQVSTPLGETQYF	TGCGCCAGCAGCCAAGTCTCGACTCCTCTTGGGGAGACCCAGTACTTC
TRBV9	TRBD1	TRBJ1-1	-	CASSQTGAPRPNTEAFF	TGTGCCAGCAGCCAGACAGGGGCCCCACGACCGAACACTGAAGCTTTCTTT
TRBV4-1	TRBD1	TRBJ1-2	once	CASSQGDRSYGYTF	TGCGCCAGCAGCCAAGGGGACAGATCCTATGGCTACACCTTC
TRBV5-1	TRBD1	TRBJ2-5	-	CASSPRQGIQETQYF	TGCGCCAGCAGCCCACGACAGGGGATACAAGAGACCCAGTACTTC
TRBV28	-	TRBJ1-5	-	CASSLAGQPQHF	TGTGCCAGCAGTTTAGCCGGGCAGCCCCAGCATTTT
TRBV7-9	TRBD1	TRBJ2-5	-	CASSPPGTGVFGETQYF	TGTGCCAGCAGCCCCCCCGGGACAGGGGTTTTCGGAGAGACCCAGTACTTC
TRBV7-9	TRBD2	TRBJ2-1	once	CASSFIPWRGSSYNEQFF	TGTGCCAGCAGCTTTATTCCCTGGCGGGGGAGCTCCTACAATGAGCAGTTCTTC
TRBV9	-	TRBJ2-1	-	CASRGRTSGEAYNEQFF	TGTGCCAGCAGGGGACGGACCTCAGGGGAAGCCTACAATGAGCAGTTCTTC
TRBV6-2/TRBV6-3	TRBD1	TRBJ2-1	-	CASSYGDPTGTGTYNEQFF	TGTGCCAGCAGTTACGGCGACCCTACCGGGACAGGTACCTACAATGAGCAGTTCTTC
TRBV15	-	TRBJ1-2	-	CATSTGGSYGYTF	TGTGCCACCAGCACAGGCGGGTCTTATGGCTACACCTTC
TRBV6-4	TRBD2	TRBJ2-1	-	CASSSVAGGPYNEQFF	TGTGCCAGCAGTTCTGTAGCGGGGGGGCCCTACAATGAGCAGTTCTTC
TRBV27	-	TRBJ1-1	-	CASSLGGPSLGTEAFF	TGTGCCAGCAGTTTAGGTGGGCCCTCCCTGGGCACTGAAGCTTTCTTT
TRBV3-1/TRBV3-2	-	TRBJ1-1	-	CASSPRNPIGAEAFF	TGTGCCAGCAGCCCTCGCAACCCGATCGGGGCTGAAGCTTTCTTT